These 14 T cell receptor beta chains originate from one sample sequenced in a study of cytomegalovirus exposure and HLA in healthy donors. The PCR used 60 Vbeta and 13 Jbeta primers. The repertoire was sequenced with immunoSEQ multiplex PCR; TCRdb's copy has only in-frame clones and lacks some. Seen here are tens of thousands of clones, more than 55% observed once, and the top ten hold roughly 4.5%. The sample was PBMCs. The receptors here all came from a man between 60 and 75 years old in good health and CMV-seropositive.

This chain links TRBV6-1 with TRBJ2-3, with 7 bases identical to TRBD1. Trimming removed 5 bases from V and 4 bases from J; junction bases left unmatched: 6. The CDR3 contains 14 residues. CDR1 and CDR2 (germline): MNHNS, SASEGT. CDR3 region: CASSTRQGPDTQYF. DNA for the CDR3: TGTGCCAGCAGTACCCGACAGGGACCAGATACGCAGTATTTT.

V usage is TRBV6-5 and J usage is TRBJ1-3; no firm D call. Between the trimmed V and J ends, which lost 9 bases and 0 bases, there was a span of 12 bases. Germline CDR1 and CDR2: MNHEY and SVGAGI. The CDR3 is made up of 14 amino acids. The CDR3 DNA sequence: TGTGCCAGTTATGAGGAATCCTCTGGAAACACCATATATTTT. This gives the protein CASYEESSGNTIYF.

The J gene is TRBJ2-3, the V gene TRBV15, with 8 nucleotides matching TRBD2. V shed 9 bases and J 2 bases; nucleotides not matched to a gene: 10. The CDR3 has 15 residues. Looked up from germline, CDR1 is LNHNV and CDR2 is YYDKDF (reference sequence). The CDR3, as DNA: TGTGCCACTAAAAGCGGGAGTGGGCACACAGATACGCAGTATTTT. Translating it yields CATKSGSGHTDTQYF.

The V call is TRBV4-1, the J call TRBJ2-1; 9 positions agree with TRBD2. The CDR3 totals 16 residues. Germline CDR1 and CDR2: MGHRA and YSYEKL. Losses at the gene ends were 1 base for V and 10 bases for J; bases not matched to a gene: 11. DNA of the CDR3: TGCGCCAGCAGCCAAGGACTAGCGGTACTTTACGGGGAGCAGTTCTTC. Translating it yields CASSQGLAVLYGEQFF.

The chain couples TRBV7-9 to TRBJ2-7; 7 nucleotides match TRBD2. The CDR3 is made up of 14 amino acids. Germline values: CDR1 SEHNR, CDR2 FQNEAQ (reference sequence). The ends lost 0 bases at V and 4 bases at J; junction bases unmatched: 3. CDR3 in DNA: TGTGCCAGCAGCTTAGCGGGGCGGGAGTACGAGCAGTACTTC. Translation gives CASSLAGREYEQYF. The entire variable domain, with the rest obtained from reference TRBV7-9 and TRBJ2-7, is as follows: DTGVSQNPRHKITKRGQNVTFRCDPISEHNRLYWYRQTLGQGPEFLTYFQNEAQLEKSRLLSDRFSAERPKGSFSTLEIQRTEQGDSAMYLCASSLAGREYEQYFGPGTRLTVT.

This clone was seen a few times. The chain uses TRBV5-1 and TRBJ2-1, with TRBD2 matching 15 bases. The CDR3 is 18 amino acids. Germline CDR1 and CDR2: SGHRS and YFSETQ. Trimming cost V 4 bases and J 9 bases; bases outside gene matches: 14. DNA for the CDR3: TGCGCCAGCAGCAGCCGAATGCCGGGACTAGCGGGAGGAGGTGAGCAGTTCTTC. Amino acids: CASSSRMPGLAGGGEQFF.

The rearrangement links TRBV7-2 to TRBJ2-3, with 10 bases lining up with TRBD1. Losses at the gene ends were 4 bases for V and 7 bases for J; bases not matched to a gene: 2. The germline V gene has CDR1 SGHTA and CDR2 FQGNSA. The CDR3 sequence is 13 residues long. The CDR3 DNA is TGTGCCAGCAGCTCGGACAGGGGGAATACGCAGTATTTT. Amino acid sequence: CASSSDRGNTQYF.

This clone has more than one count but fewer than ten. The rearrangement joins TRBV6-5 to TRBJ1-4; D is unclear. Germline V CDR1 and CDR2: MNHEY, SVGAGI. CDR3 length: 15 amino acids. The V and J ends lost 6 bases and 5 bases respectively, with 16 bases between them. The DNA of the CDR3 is TGTGCCAGCAGCACCCTTGGCAGGCCGAATGAAAAACTGTTTTTT. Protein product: CASSTLGRPNEKLFF.

CDR3 sequence: CASSPRLSPNEQFF. The CDR3 DNA is TGTGCCAGCAGTCCCCGACTGTCTCCCAATGAGCAGTTCTTC. This chain uses TRBV28 with TRBJ2-1; no reliable D call. The CDR3 spans 14 residues. The germline V gene has CDR1 MDHEN and CDR2 SYDVKM. With 5 bases removed from V and 6 bases from J, the gap between germline ends came to 14 bases.

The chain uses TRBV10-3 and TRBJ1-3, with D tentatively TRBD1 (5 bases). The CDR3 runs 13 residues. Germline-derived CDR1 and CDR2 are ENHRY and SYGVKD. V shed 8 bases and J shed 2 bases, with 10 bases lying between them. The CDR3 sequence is CAISGDTGNTIYF. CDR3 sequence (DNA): TGTGCCATCTCGGGGGATACTGGAAACACCATATATTTT.

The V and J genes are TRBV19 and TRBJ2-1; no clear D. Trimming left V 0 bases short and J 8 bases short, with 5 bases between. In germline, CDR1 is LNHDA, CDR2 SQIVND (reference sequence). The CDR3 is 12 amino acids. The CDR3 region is CASSIDLYEQFF. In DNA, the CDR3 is TGTGCCAGTAGTATAGATCTCTATGAGCAGTTCTTC.

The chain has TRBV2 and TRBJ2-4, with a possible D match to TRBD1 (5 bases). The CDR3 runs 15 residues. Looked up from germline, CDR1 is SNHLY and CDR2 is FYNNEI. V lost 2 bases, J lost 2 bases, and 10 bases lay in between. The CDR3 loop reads CASSENAGTKNIQYF. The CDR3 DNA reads TGTGCCAGCAGTGAAAACGCAGGGACCAAAAACATTCAGTACTTC.

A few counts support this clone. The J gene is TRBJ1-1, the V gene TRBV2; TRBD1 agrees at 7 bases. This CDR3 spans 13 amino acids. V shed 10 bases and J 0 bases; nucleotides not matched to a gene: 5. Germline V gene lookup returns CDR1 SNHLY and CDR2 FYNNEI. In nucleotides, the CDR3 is TGTGCCACCGAAGACAGGGTGAACACTGAAGCTTTCTTT. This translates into CATEDRVNTEAFF.

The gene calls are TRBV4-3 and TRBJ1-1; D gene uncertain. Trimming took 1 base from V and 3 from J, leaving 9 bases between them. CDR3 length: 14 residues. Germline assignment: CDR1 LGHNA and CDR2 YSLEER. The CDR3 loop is CASSQVLADTEAFF. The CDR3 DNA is TGCGCCAGCAGCCAAGTTTTGGCCGACACTGAAGCTTTCTTT.